The sequence of this T cell receptor (beta chain) was determined in a study of blood T cell repertoires in COVID-19. Study-wide context: The origin of the acute and convalescent COVID-19 samples was the United States, Italy and Spain. T cells, B-cell-depleted T cells, or PBMCs supplied cDNA or gDNA.

In the authors' workflow: For nucleated cells, counts were estimated from reference gene primer amplification. Profiled with immunoSEQ multiplex PCR; TCRdb holds only in-frame clones, not every one. V and J calls and clone size are as listed in that table; D and trimming were resolved from the DNA. The repertoire holds about 210,000 clones, with less than 90% as singletons. V trimming: 4 bases; J trimming: 1 base; junction bases outside the gene matches: 13. This CDR3 contains 19 residues. Germline assignment: CDR1 SGHKS and CDR2 YYEKEE (reference sequence). This TCR came from a man in his 70s with acute or convalescent COVID-19. The chain joins TRBV5-5 to TRBJ1-3, with 11 bases lining up with TRBD1. The sample was peripheral blood. The CDR3 protein is CASSPARDRGVNSGNTIYF. DNA of the CDR3: TGTGCCAGCAGCCCGGCCCGGGACAGGGGGGTAAATTCTGGAAACACCATATATTTT.